These 21 T cell receptor beta chains came from one sample sequenced in a study of OX40 agonist ivuxolimab in advanced cancers. Here immunoSEQ multiplex PCR was the method, and the copy in TCRdb shows in-frame clones only, minus some. The data show 60,000 to 85,000 clones, around 86% seen once. The sequencing here drew on CD4+ or CD8+ T cells sorted from blood, taken in a trial of the OX40 agonist ivuxolimab. The receptors here all came from an adult with an advanced solid tumor such as melanoma, head and neck, liver or kidney cancer.

This rearrangement joins TRBV18 to TRBJ1-2, with TRBD1 as a possible D gene (5 bases). Per germline, CDR1 KGHSH and CDR2 LQKENI. This CDR3 comprises 12 residues. V lost 4 bases and J lost 8, with 11 bases in between. In DNA, the CDR3 is TGTGCCAGCTCACAGGGGTCAGGAGGCTACACCTTC. It is translated as CASSQGSGGYTF.

The rearrangement uses TRBV6-6 and TRBJ2-2, with 10 bases matching TRBD1. J gave up 4 bases and V 4 bases, and 3 bases lay outside the gene matches. Germline assignment: CDR1 MNHNY and CDR2 SVGAGI (reference sequence). The CDR3 contains 15 residues. The CDR3 here is CASSSGTGVTGELFF. The CDR3 nucleotides are TGTGCCAGCAGTTCCGGGACAGGGGTCACCGGGGAGCTGTTTTTT.

In its sample, this clone was seen once. The chain couples TRBV5-4 to TRBJ1-2, with D possibly being TRBD1 (5 bases). Trimming left V 4 bases short and J 4 bases short, with 14 bases between. The CDR3 is made up of 14 amino acids. CDR1 is SGHNT and CDR2 is YYREEE in the germline V gene (reference sequence). CDR3: CASSASGRSYGYTF. CDR3 DNA: TGTGCCAGCAGCGCCTCAGGGAGGAGCTATGGCTACACCTTC.

V gene TRBV1 combines with J gene TRBJ2-5. TRBV1 is described as a pseudogene. This CDR3 contains 11 residues. The CDR3 region has the DNA TGCACCAGCAGCCAAGAAAAGACCCAGTACTTC. Its translation is CTSSQEKTQYF.

The genes are TRBV6-6 and TRBJ2-2; tentatively, D is TRBD1 or TRBD2 (5 bases each). Between the trimmed V and J ends, which lost 0 bases and 4 bases, there was a span of 9 bases. CDR1 MNHNY and CDR2 SVGAGI come from the germline V gene (reference sequence). The CDR3 spans 15 residues. The CDR3 sequence: CASSYSRAGTGELFF. The CDR3 nucleotides read TGTGCCAGCAGTTACTCCAGGGCGGGCACCGGGGAGCTGTTTTTT.

The chain is built from TRBV6-5 and TRBJ1-4; the match to TRBD1 covers 8 bases. V lost 0 bases and J lost 5; bases outside the gene matches: 2. Per the germline V gene, CDR1 is MNHEY and CDR2 is SVGAGI. This CDR3 spans 15 amino acids. CDR3 in amino acids: CASSYSGQENEKLFF. DNA for the CDR3: TGTGCCAGCAGTTACTCGGGACAGGAGAATGAAAAACTGTTTTTT.

The chain uses TRBV7-2 and TRBJ1-1, with 9 bases that match TRBD1. J was trimmed by 5 bases and V by 0 bases; bases with no gene match: 4. Germline V gene lookup returns CDR1 SGHTA and CDR2 FQGNSA. The CDR3 loop spans 15 amino acids. CDR3 sequence: CASSLAPTGGTEAFF. CDR3 in DNA: TGTGCCAGCAGCTTAGCGCCGACAGGGGGGACTGAAGCTTTCTTT.

This chain links TRBV15 with TRBJ1-3, with D possibly TRBD1 on 6 matching bases. The CDR3 sequence is 16 residues long. The V gene's germline CDR1 is LNHNV and CDR2 YYDKDF (reference sequence). V shed 0 bases and J shed 1 base, with 10 bases lying between them. The CDR3 nucleotides read TGTGCCACCAGCAGAGATTACCAGGGGTCTGGAAACACCATATATTTT. Translation gives CATSRDYQGSGNTIYF.

The CDR3 sequence: CASSPLSGWDNEQFF. For the CDR3, the DNA is TGTGCCAGCTCACCACTTAGCGGTTGGGACAATGAGCAGTTCTTC. The V call is TRBV18, the J call TRBJ2-1; TRBD2 is a possible D gene (6 bases). CDR1 and CDR2 from the germline V gene are KGHSH and LQKENI. Trimming removed 1 base from V and 5 bases from J, with 12 bases in between. The CDR3 covers 15 residues. Drawing the rest from reference TRBV18 and TRBJ2-1, the complete variable domain is NAGVMQNPRHLVRRRGQEARLRCSPMKGHSHVYWYRQLPEEGLKFMVYLQKENIIDESGMPKERFSAEFPKEGPSILRIQQVVRGDSAAYFCASSPLSGWDNEQFFGPGTRLTVL.

The CDR3: CASSLTGDNQPQHF. The DNA of the CDR3 is TGTGCCAGCAGCCTCACAGGGGACAATCAGCCCCAGCATTTT. The chain uses TRBV6-6 and TRBJ1-5; 7 nucleotides line up with TRBD1. The CDR3 contains 14 residues. Looked up from germline, CDR1 is MNHNY and CDR2 is SVGAGI (reference sequence). The V segment lost 6 bases and the J segment 3 bases; nucleotides outside the gene matches: 5.

This chain links TRBV5-1 with TRBJ2-1; D is unclear. The CDR3 extends over 12 amino acids. V was clipped by 7 bases and J by 5 bases, with 10 bases between them. Germline CDR1 and CDR2: SGHRS and YFSETQ. The CDR3, as DNA: TGCGCCAGCCAAGAAACCAACAATGAGCAGTTCTTC. This encodes CASQETNNEQFF.

The chain carries TRBV6-5 and TRBJ2-7; the D gene is possibly TRBD1 (6 bases). The CDR3 spans 15 residues. V lost 2 bases, J lost 2 bases, and 13 bases lay in between. CDR1 is MNHEY and CDR2 is SVGAGI in the germline V gene. The CDR3 region is CASSYQKGQPYEQYF. The CDR3 DNA is TGTGCCAGCAGTTACCAAAAAGGACAGCCCTACGAGCAGTACTTC.

The chain is built from TRBV7-9 and TRBJ2-3, with D tentatively TRBD2 (5 bases). Germline CDR1 is SEHNR and CDR2 is FQNEAQ (reference sequence). V lost 1 base and J 3 bases, leaving 11 bases between the germline ends. This CDR3 region has 15 residues. The CDR3 sequence is CASSLGPRVTDTQYF. Here the CDR3 DNA reads TGTGCCAGCAGCTTAGGGCCGAGGGTTACAGATACGCAGTATTTT. The full variable domain, in which reference TRBV7-9 and TRBJ2-3 provide the parts outside the CDR3, is DTGVSQNPRHKITKRGQNVTFRCDPISEHNRLYWYRQTLGQGPEFLTYFQNEAQLEKSRLLSDRFSAERPKGSFSTLEIQRTEQGDSAMYLCASSLGPRVTDTQYFGPGTRLTVL.

This clone occurred once. This chain joins TRBV25-1 and TRBJ1-3; TRBD1 aligns across 8 bases. This CDR3 region has 15 residues. Germline CDR1 reads MGHDK; CDR2 reads SYGVNS. The trim removed 0 bases at V and 7 bases at J, leaving 5 bases unmatched. The CDR3 DNA follows: TGTGCCAGCAGTGAATATCGGACAGGGCGGAACACCATATATTTT. Its translation is CASSEYRTGRNTIYF.

V gene TRBV9 combines with J gene TRBJ1-1, with TRBD1 identical over 7 bases. The CDR3 sequence is 14 residues long. J gave up 1 base and V 3 bases, and 3 bases lay outside the gene matches. Per the germline V gene, CDR1 is SGDLS and CDR2 is YYNGEE. CDR3 sequence reads: CASSAYRGNTEAFF. The CDR3 DNA reads TGTGCCAGCAGCGCTTACAGGGGGAACACTGAAGCTTTCTTT.

The CDR3 loop is CASSPHREGYGYTF. CDR3 sequence (DNA): TGTGCCAGCAGTCCTCACAGGGAGGGCTATGGCTACACCTTC. The chain combines TRBV27 with TRBJ1-2, with a possible D match to TRBD1 (6 bases). V was pared by 5 bases and J by 4 bases, with 14 bases between. This CDR3 comprises 14 residues. The germline V gene has CDR1 MNHEY and CDR2 SMNVEV (reference sequence).

CDR3 DNA sequence: TGTGCCAGTAGTATAGGATTAGCGGGACTAGCGTCCCAAGAGACCCAGTACTTC. Its translation: CASSIGLAGLASQETQYF. J is TRBJ2-5 and V is TRBV19, with TRBD2 identical over 10 bases. CDR1 is LNHDA and CDR2 is SQIVND in the germline V gene (reference sequence). V lost 1 base, J lost 1 base, and 9 bases stayed unmatched. This CDR3 has 18 residues.

The CDR3 DNA is TGTGCCGGGGAAAGGAACACTGAAGCTTTCTTT. Encoded protein: CAGERNTEAFF. The chain carries TRBV30 and TRBJ1-1; unclear D gene. Trimming cost V 8 bases and J 1 base, with 8 bases left between them. The V gene's germline CDR1 is GTSNPN and CDR2 SVGIG (reference sequence). CDR3 length equals 11 residues.

V is TRBV5-6 and J is TRBJ2-6; 9 bases are shared with TRBD1. V shed 3 bases and J 3 bases; nucleotides not matched to a gene: 7. Germline-derived CDR1 and CDR2 are SGHDT and YYEEEE. The CDR3 has 17 residues. The CDR3 region has the DNA TGTGCCAGCAGCTCGCCACAGGGGGCTGGTGGGGCCAACGTCCTGACTTTC. Protein product: CASSSPQGAGGANVLTF.

The gene calls are TRBV29-1 and TRBJ2-1; TRBD2 is a possible D gene (6 bases). Trimming took 5 bases from V and 4 from J, leaving 15 bases between them. In germline, CDR1 is SQVTM, CDR2 ANQGSEA. The length of the CDR3 is 14 residues. This CDR3 is CSVHLLRGYNEQFF. In DNA form, the CDR3 reads TGCAGCGTTCATCTCCTCCGGGGGTACAATGAGCAGTTCTTC.

V is TRBV28 and J is TRBJ1-4; D is possibly TRBD1 (5 bases). This CDR3 region has 15 residues. Germline loops: CDR1 MDHEN, CDR2 SYDVKM. V was clipped by 5 bases and J by 11 bases, with 21 bases between them. The CDR3 DNA reads TGTGCCAGCAGTGCTCGGGACCGCGGAGTTGGGAAACTGTTTTTT. Translated, it gives CASSARDRGVGKLFF.